This T cell receptor (beta chain) appears in the sequencing data of a study of T cell changes during pregnancy in multiple sclerosis. This clone was picked up a small number of times. The CDR3 has 13 amino acids. With 2 bases clipped from V and 16 bases from J, the junction kept 6 bases outside the gene matches. In germline, CDR1 is MNHEY, CDR2 SMNVEV (reference sequence). Only in-frame clones appear in the TCRdb table, and some are missing; sequencing was by immunoSEQ multiplex PCR. The sample yields 50,000 or so clones, 94% seen once. J is TRBJ1-6 and V is TRBV27, with 9 positions matching TRBD1. This specimen consisted of CD4+ T cells from peripheral blood mononuclear cells, obtained in the third trimester of pregnancy. This TCR was sampled from a female donor with multiple sclerosis, enrolled in a pregnancy study. The CDR3 reads CASSLERGTGLHF. The CDR3 nucleotides read TGTGCCAGCAGTTTAGAGAGGGGGACAGGGCTCCACTTT.